The sequence of this T cell receptor (beta chain) was determined in a study of cytomegalovirus exposure and HLA in healthy donors. Overall study results and limits: The study had only CMV serostatus as immune exposure information. The number of N-insertions in an Asian-associated ancestry cluster was reportedly below the 666-donor mean in a later analysis. According to an earlier analysis, most TCR beta V segments yielded productive rearrangements about 90% or about 30% of the time.

About this clone: Antigen unknown.

PCR was performed using 60 Vbeta and 13 Jbeta primers. The method was immunoSEQ multiplex PCR; TCRdb's version includes in-frame clones alone and lacks a portion of them. The data show about 87,000 clones, around 68% seen once. Germline CDR1 is GTSNPN and CDR2 is SVGIG (reference sequence). The ends were cut back, 0 bases at V and 1 base at J, with 9 bases in the middle. This CDR3 contains 14 residues. The sequence came from a man aged 30 to 45 in good health and CMV-seropositive. The sequenced sample consisted of PBMCs. The chain employs TRBV30 and TRBJ1-2; D not resolved. CDR3 in DNA: TGTGCCTGGAGTGTACTACATTTTAACTATGGCTACACCTTC. This translates into CAWSVLHFNYGYTF.